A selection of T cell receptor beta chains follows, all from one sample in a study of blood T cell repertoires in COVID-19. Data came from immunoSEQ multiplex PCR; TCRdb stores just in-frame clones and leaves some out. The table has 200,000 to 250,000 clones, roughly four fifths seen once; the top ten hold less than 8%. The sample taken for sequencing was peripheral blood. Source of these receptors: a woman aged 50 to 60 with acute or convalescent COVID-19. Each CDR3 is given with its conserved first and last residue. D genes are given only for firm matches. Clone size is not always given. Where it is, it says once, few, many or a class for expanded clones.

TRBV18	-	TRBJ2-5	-	TGTGCCAGCTCACCACCGGGAGAAAGAGAGACCCAGTACTTC	CASSPPGERETQYF
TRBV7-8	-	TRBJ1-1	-	TGTGCCAGCAGCTTAGAGCGGAAGAACACTGAAGCTTTCTTT	CASSLERKNTEAFF
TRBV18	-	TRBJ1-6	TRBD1	TGTGCCAGCTCACCGGGACAGTATAATTCACCCCTCCACTTT	CASSPGQYNSPLHF
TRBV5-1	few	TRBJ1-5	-	TGCGCCAGCAGCCCCGGGGAGAATCAGCCCCAGCATTTT	CASSPGENQPQHF
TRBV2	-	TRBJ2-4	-	TGTGCCAGCAGGGCTGGGCTAGCCAAAAACATTCAGTACTTC	CASRAGLAKNIQYF
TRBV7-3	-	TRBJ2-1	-	TGTGCCAGCAGCTTAGAACGAGAGAATGAGCAGTTCTTC	CASSLERENEQFF
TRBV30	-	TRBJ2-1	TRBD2	TGTGCCTGGACGCGGGAGGAATACAATGAGCAGTTCTTC	CAWTREEYNEQFF
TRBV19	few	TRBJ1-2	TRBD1	TGTGCCAGTAGTTCCACAGGGGGCGATGGCTACACCTTC	CASSSTGGDGYTF
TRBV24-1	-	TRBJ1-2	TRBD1	TGTGCCACCAGTGGCAGGACAGGGGGCCCGAATGGCTACACCTTC	CATSGRTGGPNGYTF
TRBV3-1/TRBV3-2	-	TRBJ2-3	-	TGTGCCAGTCTAGGTTTACTCGGAAGCACAGATACGCAGTATTTT	CASLGLLGSTDTQYF
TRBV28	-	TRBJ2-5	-	TGTGCCAGCAGTCTCCCAGGCCTCGAGACCCAGTACTTC	CASSLPGLETQYF
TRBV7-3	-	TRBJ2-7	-	TGTGCCAGCAGCTTAAGCCCAGGGGTCCACGAGCAGTACTTC	CASSLSPGVHEQYF
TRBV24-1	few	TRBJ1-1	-	TGTGCCACCAGTGACCATAGGAACACTGAAGCTTTCTTT	CATSDHRNTEAFF
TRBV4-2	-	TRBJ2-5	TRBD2	TGTGCCAGCAGCCAAGGACAATCGGGGGGACAAGAGACCCAGTACTTC	CASSQGQSGGQETQYF
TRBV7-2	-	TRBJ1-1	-	TGTGCCAGCAGCTTAAGGTCCAGGGAGGGAACTGAAGCTTTCTTT	CASSLRSREGTEAFF
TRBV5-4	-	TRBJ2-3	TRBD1	TGTGCCAGCAGCCCTGGACAGGGGGGAACAGATACGCAGTATTTT	CASSPGQGGTDTQYF
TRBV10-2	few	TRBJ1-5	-	TGCGCCAGCAGGGAACAGGGAGATCAGCCCCAGCATTTT	CASREQGDQPQHF
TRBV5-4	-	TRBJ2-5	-	TGTGCCAGCAGCACGCACGGGGGAGAAGAGACCCAGTACTTC	CASSTHGGEETQYF
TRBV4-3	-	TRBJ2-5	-	TGCGCCAGCAGCCGTTCGACAGAAGAGACCCAGTACTTC	CASSRSTEETQYF
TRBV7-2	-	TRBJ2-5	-	TGTGCCAGCAGCTTAGACAACGGGGGAGAGACCCAGTACTTC	CASSLDNGGETQYF
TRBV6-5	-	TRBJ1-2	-	TGTGCCAGCAGTTACGCACAGGGCCGCAACTATGGCTACACCTTC	CASSYAQGRNYGYTF
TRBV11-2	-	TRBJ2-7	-	TGTGCCAGCAGCTTAGATCAAGTAGCGGAAGGGGCCTACGAGCAGTACTTC	CASSLDQVAEGAYEQYF